The rows below give T cell receptor beta chains drawn from one sample of a study of blood T cell repertoires in COVID-19. Assay used: immunoSEQ multiplex PCR; TCRdb lists only in-frame clones, some missing. This sample has 300,000 to 350,000 clones, with approximately 89% found just once. The sample comprised PBMCs or T cells enriched from blood (not recorded which). Receptors originate from a man younger than 45 who had recovered from COVID-19. Each CDR3 is given with its conserved first and last residue. D genes are given only for firm matches. For some rows the clone size is stated as once, few or many, or as a class when expanded; others skip it.

NA,TRBV7-9,TRBJ1-1,TRBD1,CASSEGQVNTEAFF,TGTGCCAGCAGCGAGGGACAGGTGAACACTGAAGCTTTCTTT
NA,TRBV10-3,TRBJ2-1,TRBD2,CAISESGTGGYNEQFF,TGTGCCATCAGTGAGTCGGGTACCGGGGGGTACAATGAGCAGTTCTTC
NA,TRBV9,TRBJ2-7,TRBD2,CASSLSGAGKQYF,TGTGCCAGCAGCCTTAGCGGGGCAGGGAAGCAGTACTTC
NA,TRBV7-8,TRBJ1-4,TRBD1,CASSLARDRGREKLFF,TGTGCCAGCAGCTTGGCCCGGGACAGGGGGCGAGAAAAACTGTTTTTT
NA,TRBV7-9,TRBJ2-7,NA,CASSLDSGLSYEQYF,TGTGCCAGCAGCTTAGACAGCGGCTTATCCTACGAGCAGTACTTC
NA,TRBV5-7,TRBJ1-2,TRBD1,CASRIGTGGAYTYGYTF,TGTGCCAGCAGGATCGGGACAGGGGGCGCATATACCTATGGCTACACCTTC
NA,TRBV6-2/TRBV6-3,TRBJ2-1,NA,CASSYRDTGEQFF,TGTGCCAGCAGTTACAGGGACACAGGAGAGCAGTTCTTC
once,TRBV28,TRBJ2-3,TRBD2,CVISGGAGGDTQYF,TGTGTAATTAGCGGGGGGGCCGGGGGAGATACGCAGTATTTT
NA,TRBV27,TRBJ1-2,TRBD1,CASSLSADRDYGYTF,TGTGCCAGCAGTTTATCGGCAGACAGGGACTATGGCTACACCTTC
NA,TRBV30,TRBJ1-5,NA,CAWSRKQGDQPQHF,TGTGCCTGGAGTAGGAAACAGGGCGATCAGCCCCAGCATTTT
NA,TRBV9,TRBJ2-7,NA,CASSPGRGREQYF,TGTGCCAGCAGCCCAGGACGGGGTAGGGAGCAGTACTTC
NA,TRBV19,TRBJ1-5,TRBD1,CASERQGNSNQPQHF,TGTGCCAGCGAACGACAGGGCAATAGCAATCAGCCCCAGCATTTT
NA,TRBV5-6,TRBJ1-6,TRBD1,CASSLLGQGSEGSPLHF,TGTGCCAGCAGCTTGTTGGGACAGGGGAGCGAGGGGTCACCCCTCCACTTT
NA,TRBV5-1,TRBJ2-7,TRBD1,CASSLEFGTAYEQYF,TGCGCCAGCAGCTTGGAATTTGGGACAGCCTACGAGCAGTACTTC
NA,TRBV2,TRBJ1-2,NA,CASTEQGVNYGYTF,TGTGCCAGCACCGAACAGGGAGTTAACTATGGCTACACCTTC
NA,TRBV10-3,TRBJ1-2,TRBD1,CAISESEGAAYGYTF,TGTGCCATCAGTGAGTCTGAGGGGGCGGCCTATGGCTACACCTTC
NA,TRBV2,TRBJ2-2,NA,CASSDQGAELFF,TGTGCCAGCAGTGACCAGGGCGCGGAGCTGTTTTTT
NA,TRBV24-1,TRBJ1-4,NA,CATSDFLEGHEKLFF,TGTGCCACCAGTGATTTCCTGGAGGGTCATGAAAAACTGTTTTTT
NA,TRBV28,TRBJ2-1,TRBD2,CASSSSGGWVEQFF,TGTGCCAGCAGTTCTAGCGGGGGTTGGGTTGAGCAGTTCTTC
NA,TRBV7-9,TRBJ2-1,TRBD2,CASSSELAVSYNEQFF,TGTGCCAGCAGCTCCGAACTAGCGGTCTCCTACAATGAGCAGTTCTTC
NA,TRBV9,TRBJ1-2,NA,CASSADEDRPSTYGYTF,TGTGCCAGCAGCGCCGACGAAGACAGGCCCTCCACCTATGGCTACACCTTC
NA,TRBV24-1,TRBJ1-5,NA,CATSDRFLHQPQHF,TGTGCCACCAGTGACAGGTTTTTGCATCAGCCCCAGCATTTT
NA,TRBV27,TRBJ1-5,NA,CASSLMAGGLNQPQHF,TGTGCCAGCAGTTTAATGGCCGGGGGGCTAAATCAGCCCCAGCATTTT
NA,TRBV4-1,TRBJ2-7,TRBD1,CASSHFFTGGSYEQYF,TGCGCCAGCAGCCATTTTTTTACAGGGGGTTCCTACGAGCAGTACTTC
NA,TRBV18,TRBJ2-7,TRBD2,CASSSGGNEQYF,TGTGCCAGCTCGTCGGGGGGGAACGAGCAGTACTTC
NA,TRBV5-1,TRBJ2-7,NA,CASSLEGAVLAYEQYF,TGCGCCAGCAGCTTAGAAGGGGCCGTCTTGGCCTACGAGCAGTACTTC
NA,TRBV5-4,TRBJ1-4,TRBD1,CASSTPTGRNEKLFF,TGTGCCAGCAGCACCCCGACAGGGCGGAATGAAAAACTGTTTTTT
once,TRBV9,TRBJ2-1,TRBD1,CASSAPGTGYSEQFF,TGTGCCAGCAGCGCACCCGGGACAGGGTATAGTGAGCAGTTCTTC
NA,TRBV30,TRBJ1-6,NA,CAWSVPASGSPLHF,TGTGCCTGGAGTGTTCCCGCCTCGGGTTCACCCCTCCACTTT
NA,TRBV28,TRBJ1-4,NA,CASSLGGLGLFF,TGTGCCAGCAGTTTGGGGGGGCTTGGACTGTTTTTT
NA,TRBV2,TRBJ1-5,NA,CASGRGGNQPQHF,TGTGCCAGCGGTCGAGGAGGCAATCAGCCCCAGCATTTT
NA,TRBV2,TRBJ2-5,NA,CAALKETQYF,TGTGCCGCACTTAAAGAGACCCAGTACTTC
once,TRBV11-2,TRBJ2-5,NA,CASSLTVETQYF,TGTGCCAGCAGCTTAACTGTAGAGACCCAGTACTTC
NA,TRBV19,TRBJ2-7,TRBD1,CASSLRDSSNEQYF,TGTGCCAGTAGTCTACGGGACAGCTCCAACGAGCAGTACTTC
NA,TRBV7-6,TRBJ2-3,TRBD1,CASSSGQGTDTQYF,TGTGCCAGCAGCTCCGGACAGGGCACAGATACGCAGTATTTT
NA,TRBV11-2,TRBJ2-7,TRBD2,CASRQTSGAPYEQYF,TGTGCCAGCAGGCAAACTAGCGGGGCACCCTACGAGCAGTACTTC
NA,TRBV5-1,TRBJ1-2,TRBD1,CASSWDREPLYGYTF,TGCGCCAGCAGCTGGGACAGAGAACCTCTCTATGGCTACACCTTC
NA,TRBV3-1/TRBV3-2,TRBJ2-1,TRBD1,CASSQDGDSNNEQFF,TGTGCCAGCAGCCAAGATGGGGACAGCAACAATGAGCAGTTCTTC
NA,TRBV24-1,TRBJ2-2,NA,CATSEPAGTRNTGELFF,TGTGCCACCAGTGAACCGGCCGGGACAAGGAACACCGGGGAGCTGTTTTTT